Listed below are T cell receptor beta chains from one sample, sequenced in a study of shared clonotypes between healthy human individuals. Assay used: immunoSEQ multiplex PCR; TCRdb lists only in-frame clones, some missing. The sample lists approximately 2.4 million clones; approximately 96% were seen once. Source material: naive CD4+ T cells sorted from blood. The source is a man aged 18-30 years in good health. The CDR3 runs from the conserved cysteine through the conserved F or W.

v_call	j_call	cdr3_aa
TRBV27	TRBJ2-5	CASRMGHTQETQYF
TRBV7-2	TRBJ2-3	CASSSYGRVDTQYF
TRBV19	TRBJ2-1	CASSIRGEHEQFF
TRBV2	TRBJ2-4	CASSGQSKNIQYF
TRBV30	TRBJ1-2	CAWTEADYGYTF
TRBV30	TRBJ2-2	CAWSVATTNTGELFF
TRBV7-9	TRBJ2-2	CASSLQGGITGELFF
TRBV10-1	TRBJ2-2	CATSSGGGTGELFF
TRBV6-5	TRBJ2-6	CASSYQTGAGANVLTF
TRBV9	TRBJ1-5	CASSLTDNQPQHF
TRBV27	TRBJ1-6	CASGHRENSPLHF
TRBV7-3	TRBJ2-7	CASSPSSGGAYEQYF
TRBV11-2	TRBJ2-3	CASSLQGTDTQYF
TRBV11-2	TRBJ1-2	CASRLAGQGYGYTF
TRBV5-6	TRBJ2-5	CASSLPPSGRFITQYF
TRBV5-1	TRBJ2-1	CASRGSGTSGTYNEQFF
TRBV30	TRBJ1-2	CAWNPATNYGYTF
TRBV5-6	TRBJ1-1	CASSTGDTEAFF
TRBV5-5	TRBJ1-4	CASSPQGGIGEKLFF
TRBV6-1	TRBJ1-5	CASSEVWTGNQPQHF
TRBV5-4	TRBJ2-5	CASSLQTGRETQYF
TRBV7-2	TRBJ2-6	CASSPRTGAGSGANVLTF
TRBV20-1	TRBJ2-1	CSAESYEQFF
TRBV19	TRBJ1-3	CASSPQGKGTIYF
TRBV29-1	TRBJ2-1	CSVATSGVGWDEQFF
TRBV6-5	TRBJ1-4	CASSSVSGATNEKLFF
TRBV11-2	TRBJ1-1	CASGGVTEAFF
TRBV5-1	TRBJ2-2	CASSLAGPQLHAGELFF
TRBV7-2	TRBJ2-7	CASSTQGRFSYEQYF
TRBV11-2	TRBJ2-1	CASSQGLDQFF
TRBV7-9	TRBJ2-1	CASSLAEEQFF
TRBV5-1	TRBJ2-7	CASSSDFYEQYF
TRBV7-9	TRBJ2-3	CASSLGGSGRIRDTQYF
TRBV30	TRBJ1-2	CAWSVPLNLGYTF
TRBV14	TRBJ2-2	CASSHLLTGSGELFF
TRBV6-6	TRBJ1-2	CASSDTAYGYTF
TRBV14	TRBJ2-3	CASSQHPTATQYF
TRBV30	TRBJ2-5	CAWSFHRGETQYF
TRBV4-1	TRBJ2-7	CASSLRDRGPDEQYF
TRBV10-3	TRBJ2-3	CAISPDLSTDTQYF